The 21 T cell receptor beta chains below were found in one sample sequenced in a study of blood T cells in healthy people across ages. Alongside a J-beta primer mix, a sample-barcoded 5' primer served in a second PCR lasting 7 to 11 cycles. MiXCR, applied by TCRdb to the 5' RACE reads, yields one record per CDR3 protein. This sample has about 1 million distinct CDR3 sequences; 40% to 55% occur once, and the top ten carry approximately 20%. Sample: blood. Receptors were obtained from a woman aged 55 to 70 in good health.

The chain is built from TRBV5-1 and TRBJ2-5; TRBD2 matches 10 bases. The CDR3 extends over 15 amino acids. Trimming took 1 base from V and 3 from J; bases not matched to a gene: 3. Germline-derived CDR1 and CDR2 are SGHRS and YFSETQ. The CDR3 here is CASSLTGTSEETQYF. In nucleotides, the CDR3 is TGCGCCAGCAGCTTGACCGGGACTAGCGAAGAGACCCAGTACTTC.

This chain links TRBV5-1 with TRBJ2-4; 11 bases line up with TRBD2. The J call is doubtful: the DNA matches TRBJ2-7 better. The CDR3 runs 17 residues. Germline V gene data show CDR1 as SGHRS and CDR2 as YFSETQ. CDR3 protein: CASSPSGGTSGRYEQYF. The CDR3 nucleotides are TGCGCCAGCAGCCCCTCCGGGGGAACTAGCGGGAGATACGAGCAGTACTTC.

This chain links TRBV20-1 with TRBJ1-4; TRBD1 matches 9 bases. The CDR3 totals 17 residues. The V gene end was trimmed by 0 bases and the J gene end by 10 bases; junction bases not matched to a gene: 15. Per germline, CDR1 DFQATT and CDR2 SNEGSKA (reference sequence). DNA of the CDR3: TGCAGTGCTAGAGATCCGGGACAGGGAGCATTGCGGGGAAAACTGTTTTTT. Translating it yields CSARDPGQGALRGKLFF.

The rearrangement uses TRBV10-1 and TRBJ2-7; D is possibly TRBD2 (5 bases). The CDR3 length is 14 residues. Trimming pared 7 bases from V and 0 bases from J, leaving 13 bases between. CDR1 is WNHNN, CDR2 SYGVQD, per germline (reference sequence). The CDR3, as DNA: TGCGCCAGCACCCCCACTGGGAGCTCCTACGAGCAGTACTTC. Translating it yields CASTPTGSSYEQYF.

The chain is built from TRBV6-5 and TRBJ1-2; 10 positions agree with TRBD1. Germline V gene data show CDR1 as MNHEY and CDR2 as SVGAGI. The CDR3 is 16 amino acids. Trimming at V came to 2 bases and at J to 7 bases, leaving 10 bases not matched to a gene. CDR3 sequence: CASSYRGQGRSVGYTF. In DNA form, the CDR3 reads TGTGCCAGCAGTTACAGGGGACAGGGGAGAAGTGTTGGCTACACCTTC.

This clonotype was counted many times. The gene calls are TRBV6-5 and TRBJ2-7, with 12 positions matching TRBD2. The CDR3 consists of 14 residues. Germline V gives CDR1 MNHEY, CDR2 SVGAGI. V lost 6 bases, J lost 3 bases, and 3 bases stayed unmatched. The CDR3 DNA sequence: TGTGCCAGCAGCTTGACTAGCGGGGGCTACGAGCAGTACTTC. Translating gives CASSLTSGGYEQYF.

This chain uses TRBV6-2 or TRBV6-3 with TRBJ1-6; maybe TRBD1 (5 bases). Germline V gene data show CDR1 as MNHEY and CDR2 as SVGEGT. The V end lost 6 bases, the J end lost 4 bases, and 10 bases lay between the germline ends. The CDR3 runs 14 residues. The CDR3 loop reads CASRPGGYNSPLHF. The CDR3 DNA reads TGTGCCAGCAGACCGGGGGGTTATAATTCACCCCTCCACTTT.

The chain combines TRBV6-6 with TRBJ2-5, with TRBD1 matching over 8 bases. CDR1 is MNHNY and CDR2 is SVGAGI in the germline V gene (reference sequence). V dropped 5 bases and J dropped 0; count of bases not matched to a gene: 8. This CDR3 is 16 amino acids long. In DNA, the CDR3 is TGTGCCAGCAGTCAAGACAGGGGCGGCCACCAAGAGACCCAGTACTTC. It encodes CASSQDRGGHQETQYF.

This chain joins TRBV5-1 and TRBJ2-5, with unresolved D. The CDR3 is made up of 16 amino acids. Germline lookup yields CDR1 SGHRS and CDR2 YFSETQ. With 0 bases removed from V and 2 bases from J, the gap between germline ends came to 14 bases. The chain's CDR3 is CASSLVRLTTQETQYF. The CDR3 DNA reads as TGCGCCAGCAGCTTGGTTCGTCTCACTACGCAAGAGACCCAGTACTTC.

The J gene is TRBJ2-4, the V gene TRBV20-1, with TRBD2 matching over 10 bases. With the DNA end fitting TRBJ2-7 better, the J assignment may be wrong. This CDR3 is built from 17 residues. In germline, CDR1 is DFQATT, CDR2 SNEGSKA (reference sequence). In DNA form, the CDR3 reads TGCAGTGCTAGAGAGCGGCGGAGTACTAGCGGGATCTACGAGCAGTACTTC. Its protein is CSARERRSTSGIYEQYF.

There are a few counts of this clonotype. This rearrangement joins TRBV6-5 to TRBJ2-1; D not resolved. The V end was cut by 1 base, the J end by 5 bases, with 9 bases between. This CDR3 has 14 amino acids. From germline, CDR1 is MNHEY and CDR2 SVGAGI. CDR3 region: CASSYFGANNEQFF. The CDR3, as DNA: TGTGCCAGCAGTTACTTCGGAGCGAACAATGAGCAGTTCTTC.

This clonotype was picked up a small number of times. CDR3 bases: TGTGCCAGCAGCTTAGCGGTCAGATCCTACGAGCAGTACTTC. Translation gives CASSLAVRSYEQYF. The chain joins TRBV7-9 to TRBJ2-7; D call uncertain. CDR3 length equals 14 residues. V was cut by 0 bases and J by 1 base, with 7 bases left in between. CDR1 and CDR2 (germline): SEHNR, FQNEAQ (reference sequence).

Ten or more counts support this clonotype. CDR3: CASSFSTSGSKNIQYF. DNA of the CDR3: TGTGCCAGCAGTTTTTCGACTAGCGGGAGTAAAAACATTCAGTACTTC. This chain connects TRBV12-3 or TRBV12-4 to TRBJ2-4, with 12 positions matching TRBD2. Unmatched junction bases numbered 4, after V lost 3 bases and J lost 4 bases. The CDR3 contains 16 residues.

The CDR3 DNA reads as TGTGCCAGCAGCTTACCAGGGAGGTCCTACAATGAGCAGTTCTTC. This gives the protein CASSLPGRSYNEQFF. The rearrangement joins TRBV7-9 to TRBJ2-1; D is perhaps TRBD2 (6 bases). The germline gives CDR1 SEHNR, CDR2 FQNEAQ (reference sequence). The CDR3 length is 15 residues. Trimming stripped 2 bases from V and 1 base from J, with 9 bases between.

This clonotype was found once. The chain combines TRBV6-5 with TRBJ1-5, with no clear D. V gave up 6 bases and J gave up 4 bases, with 13 bases separating them. From germline, CDR1 is MNHEY and CDR2 SVGAGI. This CDR3 is 14 amino acids long. CDR3 sequence: CASRTGEANQPQHF. The CDR3 DNA follows: TGTGCCAGCAGGACCGGGGAGGCAAATCAGCCCCAGCATTTT.

J is TRBJ2-1 and V is TRBV18; D perhaps matches TRBD2 (6 bases). The CDR3 covers 15 residues. With 4 bases removed from V and 1 base from J, the gap between germline ends came to 11 bases. Germline V lookup: CDR1 KGHSH, CDR2 LQKENI. This CDR3 is CASSRCGVSYNEQFF. The DNA for the CDR3 is TGTGCCAGCTCACGGTGCGGGGTTTCCTACAATGAGCAGTTCTTC.

This clonotype was counted a few times. J is TRBJ2-7 and V is TRBV21-1; the table assigns TRBD1, which was not confirmed against the DNA. TRBV21-1 corresponds to a pseudogene. CDR3 length equals 16 residues. The CDR3 protein is CASSSWSGQGIYEQYF. As DNA, the CDR3 is TGTGCCAGCAGCAGTTGGTCGGGACAGGGCATCTACGAGCAGTACTTC.

The chain employs TRBV7-9 and TRBJ2-1, with D maybe TRBD1 (6 bases). Looked up from germline, CDR1 is SEHNR and CDR2 is FQNEAQ (reference sequence). CDR3 size: 14 residues. The ends were cut back, 5 bases at V and 10 bases at J, with 18 bases in the middle. The CDR3 reads CASSPLGAPNEQFF. Written as DNA, the CDR3 is TGTGCCAGCAGCCCATTGGGGGCACCCAACGAGCAGTTCTTC.

This clonotype was detected only a few times. The V gene is TRBV5-4, the J gene TRBJ1-6; tentative D call: TRBD1 (5 bases). CDR1 is SGHNT and CDR2 is YYREEE in the germline V gene (reference sequence). There are 15 residues in the CDR3. V shed 0 bases and J shed 14 bases, with 18 bases lying between them. CDR3 amino acids: CASSLGRPGEATLHF. CDR3 nucleotide sequence: TGTGCCAGCAGCTTGGGGAGACCGGGGGAAGCAACCCTCCACTTT.

J is TRBJ1-4 and V is TRBV5-1; D unclear. The germline V gene has CDR1 SGHRS and CDR2 YFSETQ. The CDR3 is made up of 16 amino acids. V lost 5 bases, J lost 1 base, and 15 bases lay in between. In DNA, the CDR3 is TGCGCCAGCAGTAGTGGATCGGCAGTAACTAATGAAAAACTGTTTTTT. Translation: CASSSGSAVTNEKLFF.

In its sample, this clonotype was seen a few times. The CDR3 DNA sequence: TGTGCCAGCAGCCCCACCGGGACTAGCGTCCCTAGCACAGATACGCAGTATTTT. This translates into CASSPTGTSVPSTDTQYF. The rearrangement links TRBV7-9 to TRBJ2-3; the match to TRBD2 covers 10 bases. Per germline, CDR1 SEHNR and CDR2 FQNEAQ (reference sequence). The CDR3 runs 18 residues. With 5 bases clipped from V and 0 bases from J, the junction kept 11 bases outside the gene matches.